This passage covers 29 T cell receptor beta chains from one sample sequenced in a study of technical replicates of blood from a handful of donors. Profiling relied on immunoSEQ multiplex PCR, and the TCRdb table lists in-frame clones only, not all of them. This table holds about 100,000 clones, approximately 95% found once. What was sequenced was T cells isolated from PBMCs. The receptors stem from a human donor in good health.

The V call is TRBV14, the J call TRBJ1-1; no clear D gene. The germline V gene has CDR1 SGHDN and CDR2 FVKESK. V lost 4 bases, J lost 7 bases, and 13 bases lay in between. The CDR3 extends over 13 amino acids. The CDR3 loop is CASSPNSKNEAFF. The DNA of the CDR3 is TGTGCCAGCAGCCCGAACTCTAAAAATGAAGCTTTCTTT.

The chain is built from TRBV5-1 and TRBJ2-5, with 8 bases fitting TRBD2. The CDR3 length is 15 residues. With 5 bases clipped from V and 4 bases from J, the junction kept 10 bases outside the gene matches. Germline V lookup: CDR1 SGHRS, CDR2 YFSETQ. The CDR3 bases are TGCGCCAGCAGTTTGAGACGGGGGGGTAGAGAGACCCAGTACTTC. It yields the protein CASSLRRGGRETQYF.

V usage is TRBV6-5 and J usage is TRBJ1-4, with 8 bases that match TRBD1. This CDR3 contains 13 residues. Germline trimming cut 1 base from V and 14 bases from J; bases unmatched to any gene: 6. Germline loops: CDR1 MNHEY, CDR2 SVGAGI. CDR3 amino acids: CASSYYGTGGLFF. As DNA, the CDR3 is TGTGCCAGCAGTTACTACGGGACAGGAGGTCTGTTTTTT.

V and J are TRBV25-1 and TRBJ2-4, with a possible D match to TRBD1 (6 bases). This CDR3 is 15 amino acids long. Trimming stripped 0 bases from V and 7 bases from J, with 13 bases between. Per germline, CDR1 MGHDK and CDR2 SYGVNS. This CDR3 reads CASSEYGTGSNIQYF. DNA for the CDR3: TGTGCCAGCAGTGAATATGGTACAGGGTCTAACATTCAGTACTTC.

V usage is TRBV4-1 and J usage is TRBJ2-1, with TRBD1 matching 9 bases. The junction had 3 bases not matched to a gene; V was cut back by 4 bases and J by 5 bases. The length of the CDR3 is 14 residues. Germline V gene sequence: CDR1 MGHRA, CDR2 YSYEKL. The CDR3 sequence: CASSLDRGDNEQFF. CDR3 coding DNA: TGCGCCAGCAGCCTCGACAGGGGGGACAATGAGCAGTTCTTC.

This chain links TRBV18 with TRBJ2-2; 8 bases map to TRBD1. Unmatched junction bases numbered 11, after V lost 6 bases and J lost 5 bases. The germline CDR1 and CDR2 sequences are KGHSH and LQKENI. The CDR3 extends over 16 amino acids. This CDR3 is CASSPTGEDWTGELFF. The CDR3 nucleotides read TGTGCCAGCTCCCCGACAGGGGAGGATTGGACCGGGGAGCTGTTTTTT.

This clone is a singleton in its sample. V and J are TRBV7-9 and TRBJ2-2, with 10 bases aligning to TRBD1. The CDR3 runs to 15 residues. Trimming at V came to 5 bases and at J to 5 bases, leaving 5 bases not matched to a gene. CDR1 SEHNR and CDR2 FQNEAQ come from the germline V gene (reference sequence). CDR3: CASSNRDRGTGELFF. The CDR3 bases are TGTGCCAGCAGCAACCGGGACAGGGGTACCGGGGAGCTGTTTTTT.

The chain has TRBV11-2 and TRBJ2-5, with TRBD1 matching 8 bases. In germline, CDR1 is SGHAT, CDR2 FQNNGV. CDR3 length: 16 residues. V lost 3 bases and J lost 4; bases outside the gene matches: 10. The DNA of the CDR3 is TGTGCCAGCAGCTTCTTTACAGGACAGGGCCGAGAGACCCAGTACTTC. Translated: CASSFFTGQGRETQYF.

The chain's CDR3 is CASSTRRDRVGYEQYF. The CDR3 bases are TGTGCCAGCAGCACGAGGAGGGACAGGGTAGGCTACGAGCAGTACTTC. V is TRBV7-2 and J is TRBJ2-7, with TRBD1 matching over 9 bases. V was clipped by 5 bases and J by 3 bases; unmatched bases: 11. The V gene's germline CDR1 is SGHTA and CDR2 FQGNSA. There are 16 residues in the CDR3.

The rearrangement links TRBV7-9 to TRBJ1-4, with TRBD1 as a possible D gene (5 bases). Deletions cut 5 bases from V and 2 bases from J, with 18 bases between. Germline V gene sequence: CDR1 SEHNR, CDR2 FQNEAQ (reference sequence). The CDR3 is made up of 17 amino acids. The DNA of the CDR3 is TGTGCCAGCAGCCCAACGCCGGGGGGAAGCACTAATGAAAAACTGTTTTTT. Its protein is CASSPTPGGSTNEKLFF.

In its sample, this clone was seen once. The chain uses TRBV21-1 and TRBJ2-3; whether TRBD2, the table's D call, matches the DNA was not checked. TRBV21-1 is a pseudogene locus. The CDR3 is 16 amino acids. The CDR3 spells CASSKVGGDITDTQYF. CDR3 DNA sequence: TGTGCCAGCAGCAAAGTTGGGGGGGACATAACAGATACGCAGTATTTT.

The chain is built from TRBV28 and TRBJ1-3, with D maybe TRBD1 (6 bases). Germline CDR1 MDHEN, CDR2 SYDVKM. V lost 5 bases and J lost 1, with 15 bases in between. The CDR3 consists of 16 residues. The CDR3 nucleotides are TGTGCCAGCAGTCCGCAAACACAGGGATCTGGAAACACCATATATTTT. It encodes CASSPQTQGSGNTIYF.

The chain couples TRBV6-6 to TRBJ2-2; 8 bases map to TRBD1. Germline V gives CDR1 MNHNY, CDR2 SVGAGI (reference sequence). The CDR3 sequence is 14 residues long. With V trimmed by 7 bases and J by 2 bases, 3 bases remained unmatched. The CDR3 reads CASTDRVNTGELFF. The CDR3 DNA reads TGTGCCAGCACGGACAGGGTTAACACCGGGGAGCTGTTTTTT.

The CDR3 is CASSVRDRGLWDYGYTF. CDR3 sequence (DNA): TGTGCCAGCAGCGTTCGAGACAGGGGTTTGTGGGACTATGGCTACACCTTC. The V and J genes are TRBV9 and TRBJ1-2, with 8 bases identical to TRBD1. The CDR3 has 17 amino acids. From germline, CDR1 is SGDLS and CDR2 YYNGEE. The ends lost 2 bases at V and 3 bases at J; junction bases unmatched: 12.

The chain combines TRBV7-9 with TRBJ2-1; maybe TRBD1 (5 bases). Germline CDR1 SEHNR, CDR2 FQNEAQ (reference sequence). V was shortened by 1 base and J by 6 bases, with 10 bases between the two germline ends. The CDR3 contains 14 residues. The DNA for the CDR3 is TGTGCCAGCAGCTTAGGAGGTGGGGCCAATGAGCAGTTCTTC. This sequence encodes CASSLGGGANEQFF.

This clone was detected a few times. The chain combines TRBV27 with TRBJ1-2; tentatively, D is TRBD1 (6 bases). Trimming pared 6 bases from V and 4 bases from J, leaving 18 bases between. CDR3 size: 15 residues. CDR1 is MNHEY and CDR2 is SMNVEV in the germline V gene (reference sequence). DNA of the CDR3: TGTGCCAGCAGAGCTGAGGCCAGGGGTGTCTATGGCTACACCTTC. Translation gives CASRAEARGVYGYTF.

The V gene is TRBV28, the J gene TRBJ2-5, with 12 nucleotides matching TRBD2. After removal of 4 bases from V and 3 bases from J, the junction contained 3 bases not matched to a gene. This CDR3 spans 15 amino acids. Germline V gene lookup returns CDR1 MDHEN and CDR2 SYDVKM. The CDR3 coding sequence is TGTGCCAGCAGTTCTAGCGGGAGGGCCGAAGAGACCCAGTACTTC. This encodes CASSSSGRAEETQYF.

The chain recombines TRBV11-2 with TRBJ2-7; 8 bases match TRBD2. The germline V gene encodes CDR1 SGHAT and CDR2 FQNNGV. V lost 5 bases to trimming and J lost 7 bases; unmatched junction nucleotides: 10. The CDR3 has 14 residues. CDR3 amino acids: CASSPRDVAGEQYF. The CDR3 nucleotides read TGTGCCAGCAGCCCGAGGGATGTAGCGGGGGAGCAGTACTTC. The entire variable domain, with the rest obtained from reference TRBV11-2 and TRBJ2-7, is as follows: EAGVAQSPRYKIIEKRQSVAFWCNPISGHATLYWYQQILGQGPKLLIQFQNNGVVDDSQLPKDRFSAERLKGVDSTLKIQPAKLEDSAVYLCASSPRDVAGEQYFGPGTRLTVT.

The chain recombines TRBV7-8 with TRBJ2-7, with 8 bases fitting TRBD2. The V gene's germline CDR1 is SGHVS and CDR2 FQNEAQ. The CDR3 sequence is 17 residues long. V was pared by 1 base and J by 6 bases, with 14 bases of the junction left unmatched. The CDR3 bases are TGTGCCAGCAGCTTAGACCCAGCGGGAGTACCGACAGGCGAGCAGTACTTC. Its translation is CASSLDPAGVPTGEQYF. Full variable domain (rest looked up from reference TRBV7-8 and TRBJ2-7): GAGVSQSPRYKVAKRGQDVALRCDPISGHVSLFWYQQALGQGPEFLTYFQNEAQLDKSGLPSDRFFAERPEGSVSTLKIQRTQQEDSAVYLCASSLDPAGVPTGEQYFGPGTRLTVT.

The chain is built from TRBV4-2 and TRBJ2-7, with D hard to call. Germline-derived CDR1 and CDR2 are LGHNA and YNFKEQ. Trimming removed 2 bases from V and 0 bases from J, with 5 bases in between. CDR3 length equals 13 residues. CDR3 bases: TGTGCCAGCAGCCAATCCCTCTCCTACGAGCAGTACTTC. It encodes CASSQSLSYEQYF.

Here the CDR3 reads CASSILTGFTKTQYF. In DNA, the CDR3 is TGTGCCAGTAGTATCTTGACAGGATTTACCAAGACCCAGTACTTC. V usage is TRBV19 and J usage is TRBJ2-5; the D gene is possibly TRBD1 (6 bases). The germline V and J ends were trimmed by 3 bases and 6 bases, with 17 bases remaining between them. The CDR3 is made up of 15 amino acids. Germline V lookup: CDR1 LNHDA, CDR2 SQIVND (reference sequence).

Worth noting for this clone: Other DNA sequences from this sample encode an identical CDR3 as well. This chain connects TRBV18 to TRBJ2-6; a weak D match, TRBD2 (6 bases). Per the germline V gene, CDR1 is KGHSH and CDR2 is LQKENI. This CDR3 is built from 15 residues. Trimming stripped 3 bases from V and 1 base from J, with 7 bases between. CDR3 loop: CASSPGGSGANVLTF. The CDR3 DNA sequence: TGTGCCAGCTCACCGGGGGGATCTGGGGCCAACGTCCTGACTTTC.

Only one count was recorded for this clone. The J gene is TRBJ2-7, the V gene TRBV15; 7 positions match TRBD2. V lost 1 base, J lost 3 bases, and 6 bases stayed unmatched. The CDR3 runs 15 residues. Germline V lookup: CDR1 LNHNV, CDR2 YYDKDF (reference sequence). CDR3 region: CATSRGASGGYEQYF. The CDR3 DNA reads TGTGCCACCAGCAGAGGGGCTAGCGGTGGCTACGAGCAGTACTTC.

The V and J genes are TRBV7-6 and TRBJ1-1, with D possibly matching TRBD1 (6 bases). The ends were cut back, 4 bases at V and 2 bases at J, with 20 bases in the middle. Germline CDR1 SGHVS, CDR2 FNYEAQ. The CDR3 has 17 residues. CDR3 nucleotide sequence: TGTGCCAGCAGCTCTAATGGGTGGGACACCGCTAACACTGAAGCTTTCTTT. It is translated as CASSSNGWDTANTEAFF.

The chain links TRBV19 to TRBJ2-7, with D perhaps matching TRBD1 (6 bases). The CDR3 contains 14 residues. Germline-derived CDR1 and CDR2 are LNHDA and SQIVND (reference sequence). The ends were cut back, 10 bases at V and 5 bases at J, with 21 bases in the middle. The CDR3 sequence is CANPPGALEDEQYF. In DNA, the CDR3 is TGTGCCAACCCCCCAGGGGCCTTAGAGGACGAGCAGTACTTC.

This clone was picked up one time. The CDR3, as DNA: TGTGCCAGTAGGAAAGGGGTGGAAACTCACGAGCAGTACTTC. Its protein product is CASRKGVETHEQYF. The V and J genes are TRBV19 and TRBJ2-7; TRBD1 might be the D (5 bases). Trimming cost V 6 bases and J 5 bases, with 17 bases left between them. Germline CDR1 is LNHDA and CDR2 is SQIVND (reference sequence). There are 14 residues in the CDR3. The full variable domain, with the rest looked up from reference TRBV19 and TRBJ2-7, is DGGITQSPKYLFRKEGQNVTLSCEQNLNHDAMYWYRQDPGQGLRLIYYSQIVNDFQKGDIAEGYSVSREKKESFPLTVTSAQKNPTAFYLCASRKGVETHEQYFGPGTRLTVT.

In the case of this clone: One end of the junction varies from germline; a read error may be responsible. The gene calls are TRBV2 and TRBJ2-7; 7 bases are shared with TRBD2. The CDR3 covers 14 residues. Germline V CDR1 and CDR2: SNHLY, FYNNEI. This CDR3 reads CASSEEASGAISRF. The CDR3 coding sequence is TGTGCCAGCAGTGAAGAGGCTAGCGGCGCCATTAGCAGGTTC.

The rearrangement joins TRBV5-1 to TRBJ2-2; perhaps TRBD1 as D (6 bases). CDR3 length: 15 residues. Germline loops: CDR1 SGHRS, CDR2 YFSETQ. V was trimmed by 4 bases and J by 2 bases, leaving 12 bases between them. The CDR3 loop is CASSPDRSNTGELFF. CDR3 sequence (DNA): TGCGCCAGCAGCCCGGACAGATCAAACACCGGGGAGCTGTTTTTT. Drawing the rest from reference TRBV5-1 and TRBJ2-2, the complete variable domain is KAGVTQTPRYLIKTRGQQVTLSCSPISGHRSVSWYQQTPGQGLQFLFEYFSETQRNKGNFPGRFSGRQFSNSRSEMNVSTLELGDSALYLCASSPDRSNTGELFFGEGSRLTVL.

The chain employs TRBV7-9 and TRBJ2-1, with TRBD2 matching 7 bases. J gave up 5 bases and V 0 bases, and 7 bases lay outside the gene matches. Germline lookup yields CDR1 SEHNR and CDR2 FQNEAQ (reference sequence). The CDR3 is 16 amino acids. The CDR3: CASSLAPGTTHNEQFF. The CDR3 DNA is TGTGCCAGCAGCTTAGCGCCGGGGACTACACACAATGAGCAGTTCTTC.